This T cell receptor beta chain originates from a study of T cells in Graves' hyperthyroidism and ophthalmopathy. Findings and caveats of the study: Ophthalmopathy was told apart from stable hyperthyroidism by a 13 V-J model.

The V end was cut by 5 bases, the J end by 4 bases, with 20 bases between. Germline CDR1 and CDR2: SGHAT and FQNNGV. There are 16 residues in the CDR3. TCR beta CDR3 region amplification was performed from RNA transcripts. RT-PCR in the first round (using the HTBI primer set) targeted the TCR CDR3. TCRdb passed the multiplex PCR reads through MiXCR, listing each CDR3 protein once. The sample gives 500,000 to 750,000 distinct CDR3 sequences, around 46% of which show up once; about 8.3% is in the top ten. This clonotype was found a few times. Its antigen is not known. This receptor was identified in a woman aged 18-29 years with Graves' hyperthyroidism. J is TRBJ2-5 and V is TRBV11-2; D call uncertain. The sample taken for sequencing was peripheral blood or thyroid tissue (not recorded which). The CDR3 is CASSQEVGRKRETQYF. CDR3 sequence (DNA): TGTGCCAGCAGCCAGGAAGTGGGCAGAAAGCGAGAGACCCAGTACTTC.